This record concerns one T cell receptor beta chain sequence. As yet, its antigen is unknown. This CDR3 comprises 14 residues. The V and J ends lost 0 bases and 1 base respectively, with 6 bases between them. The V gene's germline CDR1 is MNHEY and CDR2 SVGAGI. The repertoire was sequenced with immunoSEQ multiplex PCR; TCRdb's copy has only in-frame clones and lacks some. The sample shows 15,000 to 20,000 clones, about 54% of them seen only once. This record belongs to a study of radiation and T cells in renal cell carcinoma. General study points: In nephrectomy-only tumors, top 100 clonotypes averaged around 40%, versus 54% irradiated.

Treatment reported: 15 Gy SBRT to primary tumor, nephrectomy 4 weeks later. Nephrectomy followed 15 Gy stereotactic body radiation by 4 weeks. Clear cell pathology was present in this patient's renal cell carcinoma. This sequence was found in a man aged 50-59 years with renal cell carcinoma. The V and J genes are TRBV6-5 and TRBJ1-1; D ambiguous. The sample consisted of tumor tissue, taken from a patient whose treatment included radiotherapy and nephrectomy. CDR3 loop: CASSYSNRNTEAFF. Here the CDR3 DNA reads TGTGCCAGCAGTTACTCGAACAGGAACACTGAAGCTTTCTTT.